Given below is one T cell receptor beta chain in context. Antigen: not known. CDR3 length equals 15 residues. Germline values: CDR1 SGHKS, CDR2 YYEKEE (reference sequence). The junction had 6 bases not matched to a gene; V was cut back by 4 bases and J by 4 bases. This sample is drawn from a study of OX40 agonist ivuxolimab in advanced cancers. About the research overall: The treatment was a fully human IgG2 OX40 agonist, ivuxolimab.

Study observations and caveats: Among patients with partial responses at 0.1-3.0 mg/kg, clonal expansion was among the lowest.

TCRdb's table, derived via immunoSEQ multiplex PCR, lists solely in-frame clones and lacks some. The table shows around 82,000 clones, with roughly 88% occurring only once. Patients were ineligible given autoimmune disease history or systemic immunosuppression. The sequenced sample was CD4+ or CD8+ T cells sorted from blood, obtained in a trial of the OX40 agonist ivuxolimab. The clonotype was recovered from an adult with an advanced solid tumor such as melanoma, head and neck, liver or kidney cancer. This chain connects TRBV5-5 to TRBJ1-4; 8 bases are shared with TRBD1. The CDR3 sequence is CASSTPTGVNEKLFF. In nucleotides, the CDR3 is TGTGCCAGCAGCACCCCGACAGGGGTTAATGAAAAACTGTTTTTT.